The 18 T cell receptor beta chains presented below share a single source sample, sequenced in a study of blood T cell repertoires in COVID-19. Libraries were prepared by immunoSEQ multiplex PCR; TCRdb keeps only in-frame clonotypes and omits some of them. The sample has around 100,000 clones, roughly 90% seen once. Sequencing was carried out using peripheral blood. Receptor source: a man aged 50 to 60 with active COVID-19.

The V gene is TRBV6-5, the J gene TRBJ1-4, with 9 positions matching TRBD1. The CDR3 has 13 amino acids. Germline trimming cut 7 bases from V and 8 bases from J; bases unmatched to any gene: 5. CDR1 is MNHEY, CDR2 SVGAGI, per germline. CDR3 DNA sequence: TGTGCCAGCACCACAGGGGGCTGGGAAAAACTGTTTTTT. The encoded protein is CASTTGGWEKLFF.

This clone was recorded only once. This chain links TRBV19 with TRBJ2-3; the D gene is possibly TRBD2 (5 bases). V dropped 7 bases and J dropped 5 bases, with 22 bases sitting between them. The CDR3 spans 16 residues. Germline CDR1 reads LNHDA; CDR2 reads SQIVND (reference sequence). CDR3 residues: CASTPRGFSRGDTQYF. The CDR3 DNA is TGTGCCAGTACCCCCCGAGGGTTTTCCCGAGGAGATACGCAGTATTTT. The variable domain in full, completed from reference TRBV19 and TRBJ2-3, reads DGGITQSPKYLFRKEGQNVTLSCEQNLNHDAMYWYRQDPGQGLRLIYYSQIVNDFQKGDIAEGYSVSREKKESFPLTVTSAQKNPTAFYLCASTPRGFSRGDTQYFGPGTRLTVL.

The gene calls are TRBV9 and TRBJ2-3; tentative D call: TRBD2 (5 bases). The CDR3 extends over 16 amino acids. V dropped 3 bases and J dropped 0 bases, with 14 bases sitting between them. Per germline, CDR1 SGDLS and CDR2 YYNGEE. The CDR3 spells CASSGSGNPSTDTQYF. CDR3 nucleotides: TGTGCCAGCAGCGGAAGCGGCAACCCGAGCACAGATACGCAGTATTTT.

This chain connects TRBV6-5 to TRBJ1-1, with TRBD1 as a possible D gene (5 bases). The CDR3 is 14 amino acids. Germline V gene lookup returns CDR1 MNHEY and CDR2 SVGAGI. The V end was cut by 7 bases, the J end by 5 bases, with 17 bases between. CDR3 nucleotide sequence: TGTGCCAGCACGGCCTGGCAGGGAGGAACTGAAGCTTTCTTT. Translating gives CASTAWQGGTEAFF.

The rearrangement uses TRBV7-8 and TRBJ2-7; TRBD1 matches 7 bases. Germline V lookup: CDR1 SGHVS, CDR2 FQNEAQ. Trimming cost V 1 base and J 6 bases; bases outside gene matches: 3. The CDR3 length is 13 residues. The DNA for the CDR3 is TGTGCCAGCAGCTTAGGTCGGACAGGCGAGCAGTACGTC. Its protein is CASSLGRTGEQYV.

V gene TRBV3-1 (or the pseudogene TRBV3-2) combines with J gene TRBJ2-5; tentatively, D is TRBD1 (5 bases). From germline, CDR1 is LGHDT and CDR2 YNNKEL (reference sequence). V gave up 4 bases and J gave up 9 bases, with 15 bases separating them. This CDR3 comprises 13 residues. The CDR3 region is CASSPDTSAAQYF. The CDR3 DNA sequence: TGTGCCAGCAGCCCGGACACATCCGCGGCCCAGTACTTC.

The CDR3 is CASSLEAGSYNEQFF. For the CDR3, the DNA is TGCGCCAGCAGCTTGGAGGCCGGGAGTTACAATGAGCAGTTCTTC. V usage is TRBV5-1 and J usage is TRBJ2-1, with D perhaps matching TRBD2 (6 bases). The germline V gene encodes CDR1 SGHRS and CDR2 YFSETQ. V lost 0 bases and J 4 bases, leaving 11 bases between the germline ends. The CDR3 is made up of 15 amino acids.

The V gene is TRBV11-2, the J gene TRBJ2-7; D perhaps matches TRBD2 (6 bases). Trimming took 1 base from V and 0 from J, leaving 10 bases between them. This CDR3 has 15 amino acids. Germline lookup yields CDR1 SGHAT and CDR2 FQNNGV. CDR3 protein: CASSLGAGSSYEQYV. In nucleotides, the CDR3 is TGTGCCAGCAGCTTAGGTGCCGGGAGCTCCTACGAGCAGTACGTC.

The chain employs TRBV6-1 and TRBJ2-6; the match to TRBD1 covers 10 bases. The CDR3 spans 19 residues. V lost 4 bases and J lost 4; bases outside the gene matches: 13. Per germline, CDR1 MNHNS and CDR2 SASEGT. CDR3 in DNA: TGTGCCAGCAGTGGAAGTTCCGGGACAGGGGCGTACGGGGCCAACGTCCTGACTTTC. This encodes CASSGSSGTGAYGANVLTF.

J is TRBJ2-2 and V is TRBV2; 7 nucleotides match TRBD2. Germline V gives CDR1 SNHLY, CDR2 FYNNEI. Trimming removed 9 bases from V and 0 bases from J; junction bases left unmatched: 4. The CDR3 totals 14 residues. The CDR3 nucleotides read TGTGCCAGTACGGGACTACCGAACACCGGGGAGCTGTTTTTT. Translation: CASTGLPNTGELFF.

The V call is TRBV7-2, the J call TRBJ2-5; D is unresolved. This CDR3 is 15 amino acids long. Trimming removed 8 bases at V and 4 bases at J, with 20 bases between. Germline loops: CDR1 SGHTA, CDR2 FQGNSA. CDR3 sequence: CASANPGATRETQYF. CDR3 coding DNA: TGTGCCAGCGCAAATCCGGGTGCGACCAGAGAGACCCAGTACTTC.

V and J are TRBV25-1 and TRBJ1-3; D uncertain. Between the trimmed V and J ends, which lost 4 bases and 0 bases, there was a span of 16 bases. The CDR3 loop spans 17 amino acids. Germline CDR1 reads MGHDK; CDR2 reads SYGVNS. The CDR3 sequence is CASSAGQIGLSGNTIYF. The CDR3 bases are TGTGCCAGCAGTGCAGGCCAGATCGGCCTCTCTGGAAACACCATATATTTT.

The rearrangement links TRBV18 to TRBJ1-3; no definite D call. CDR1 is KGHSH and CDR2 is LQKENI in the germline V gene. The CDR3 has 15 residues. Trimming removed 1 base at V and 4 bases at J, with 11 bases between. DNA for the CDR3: TGTGCCAGCTCACCACGTTCTATTTCCGGAAACACCATATATTTT. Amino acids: CASSPRSISGNTIYF.

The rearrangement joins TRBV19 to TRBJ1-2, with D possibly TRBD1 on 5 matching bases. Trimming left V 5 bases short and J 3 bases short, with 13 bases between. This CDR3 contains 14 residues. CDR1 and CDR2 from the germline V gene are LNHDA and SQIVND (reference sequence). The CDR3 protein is CASSAPQAYYGYTF. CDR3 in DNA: TGTGCCAGTAGTGCCCCACAGGCCTACTATGGCTACACCTTC.

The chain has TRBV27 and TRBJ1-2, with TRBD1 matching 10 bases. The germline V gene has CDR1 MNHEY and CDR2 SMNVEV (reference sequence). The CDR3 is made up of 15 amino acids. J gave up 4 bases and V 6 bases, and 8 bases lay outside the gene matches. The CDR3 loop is CASRDPGQGPYGYTF. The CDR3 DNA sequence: TGTGCCAGCAGGGACCCGGGACAGGGGCCCTATGGCTACACCTTC.

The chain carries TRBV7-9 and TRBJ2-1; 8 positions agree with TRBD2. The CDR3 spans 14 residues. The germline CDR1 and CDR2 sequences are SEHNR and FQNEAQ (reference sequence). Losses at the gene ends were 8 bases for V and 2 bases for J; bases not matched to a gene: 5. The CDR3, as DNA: TGTGCCAGCTTAATAGCGGGGACCTACAATGAGCAGTTCTTC. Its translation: CASLIAGTYNEQFF.

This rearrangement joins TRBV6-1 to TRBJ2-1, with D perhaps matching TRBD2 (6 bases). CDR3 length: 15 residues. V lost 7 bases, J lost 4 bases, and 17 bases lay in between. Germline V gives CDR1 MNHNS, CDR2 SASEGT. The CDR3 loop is CASNIQGGSYNEQFF. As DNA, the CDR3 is TGTGCCAGCAATATCCAGGGAGGTTCGTACAATGAGCAGTTCTTC.

The CDR3 DNA follows: TGTGCCAGCAGCTTAGCTCGTACAGAAGCTAAAGCTTTCTTT. Its protein product is CASSLARTEAKAFF. The rearrangement joins TRBV7-8 to TRBJ1-1; no clear D gene. Germline-derived CDR1 and CDR2 are SGHVS and FQNEAQ. Deletions cut 0 bases from V and 9 bases from J, with 14 bases between. The CDR3 is 14 amino acids.